This record looks at one T cell receptor (beta chain) sequence and its context. This clone was counted a single time. Its antigen is unknown. Per-base quality was not reported, and no clone a single base away is much larger than it. TCRbeta CDR3 regions were amplified from genomic DNA by means of the immunoSEQ Assay, a bias-controlled multiplex PCR. As for the authors' bioinformatics: Nucleated cell counts per sample were estimated from amplification of reference gene primers within the assay. To quantify the absolute abundance of each unique TCRbeta CDR3 rearrangement, sequence reads were collapsed and filtered. For each sample, productive Simpson clonality was calculated by taking the square root of Simpson's diversity index across productive rearrangements. Held by TCRdb, this immuneACCESS table contains in-frame sequences only and omits some clones. Under half of the omission traces to an unresolved V gene where checked; the cause of the rest is unknown. The V and J calls and the clone size are those of that table, but D and trimming were determined from the DNA. Across this sample there are under 85,000 clones, with around 77% seen only once. Of the sample, 9.5% to 10% falls within the top ten clones.

The data were taken from a study of blood T cell repertoires in COVID-19 (TCRdb year 2020). Regarding the research as a whole: Collaborator samples came from the United States, Italy and Spain and covered acute and convalescent phases of COVID-19. The prospective study material was composed of cDNA or gDNA derived from T cells, B-cell-depleted T cells, or PBMCs. Subjects who had been exposed to COVID-19, were actively infected with it, or had recovered from it provided the deeply sampled blood TCRbeta repertoires that made up the dataset. A freely available public database, intended as a resource for researchers studying the immune response to SARS-CoV-2, is where the repertoires were released. The samples were drawn from two sources: the first 160 participants of the ongoing ImmuneRACE study, and 1,254 subjects contributed by 6 global collaborators. Sample metadata almost always included a de-identified subject ID, COVID-19 status, age in years and sex. Where available, HLA class I and class II types were taken from metadata supplied by the sample provider and were not determined by assay-based typing. Study-wide conclusions, independent of this receptor: The amount of clinical and demographic metadata varied by source and participant and was provided uncurated.

The CDR3 contains 16 residues, cysteine and phenylalanine counted. The sequence is cut down to CDR3 DNA, 48 bases in frame from base 1. For CDR1 and CDR2, the germline V gene lists SGHTA and FQGTGA. Trimming takes 6 bases off V and 4 bases off J; junction bases not matched to a gene: 6. Each collaborating institution followed its own protocols to collect whole blood in K2EDTA tubes. For TCRbeta analysis, collaborators shipped samples as frozen whole blood, isolated PBMCs, or DNA extracted from either of those sample types. The specimen was peripheral blood. The chain employs TRBV7-3 and TRBJ2-6; 10 middle bases align to TRBD2. The origin of this receptor is a human donor in a cohort sampled during active COVID-19. The nucleotide sequence is given as TGTGCCAGCAGGCTAGCGGGGGCCCCCGGGGCCAACGTCCTGACTTTC. Translated, it gives CASRLAGAPGANVLTF.